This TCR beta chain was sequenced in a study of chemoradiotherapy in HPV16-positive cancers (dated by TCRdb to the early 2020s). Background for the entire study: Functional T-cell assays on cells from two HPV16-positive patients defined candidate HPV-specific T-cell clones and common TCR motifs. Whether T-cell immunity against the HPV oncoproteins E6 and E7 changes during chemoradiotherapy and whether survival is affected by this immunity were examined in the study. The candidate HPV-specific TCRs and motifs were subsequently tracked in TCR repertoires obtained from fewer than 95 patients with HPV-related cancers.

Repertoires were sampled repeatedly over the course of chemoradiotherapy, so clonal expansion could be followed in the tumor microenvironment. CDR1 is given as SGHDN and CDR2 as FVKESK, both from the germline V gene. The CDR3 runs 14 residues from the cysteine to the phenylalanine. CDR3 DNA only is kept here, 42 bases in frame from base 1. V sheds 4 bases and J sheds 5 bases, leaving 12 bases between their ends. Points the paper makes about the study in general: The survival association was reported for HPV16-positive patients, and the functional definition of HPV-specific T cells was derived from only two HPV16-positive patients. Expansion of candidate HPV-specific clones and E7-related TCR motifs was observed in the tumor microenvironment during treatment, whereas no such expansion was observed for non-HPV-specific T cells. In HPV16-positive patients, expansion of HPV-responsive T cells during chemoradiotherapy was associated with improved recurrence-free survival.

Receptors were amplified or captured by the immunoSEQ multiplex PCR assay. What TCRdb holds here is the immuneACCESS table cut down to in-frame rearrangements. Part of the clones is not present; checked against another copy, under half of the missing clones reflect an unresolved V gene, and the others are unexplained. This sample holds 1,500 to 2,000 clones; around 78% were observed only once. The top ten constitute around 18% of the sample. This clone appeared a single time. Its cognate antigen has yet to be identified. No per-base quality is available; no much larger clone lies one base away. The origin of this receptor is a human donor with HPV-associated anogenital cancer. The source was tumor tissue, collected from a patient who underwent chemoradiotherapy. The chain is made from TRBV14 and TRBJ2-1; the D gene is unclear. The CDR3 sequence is CASSPLLADNEQFF. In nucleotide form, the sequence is TGTGCCAGCAGCCCCCTTTTGGCAGACAATGAGCAGTTCTTC.